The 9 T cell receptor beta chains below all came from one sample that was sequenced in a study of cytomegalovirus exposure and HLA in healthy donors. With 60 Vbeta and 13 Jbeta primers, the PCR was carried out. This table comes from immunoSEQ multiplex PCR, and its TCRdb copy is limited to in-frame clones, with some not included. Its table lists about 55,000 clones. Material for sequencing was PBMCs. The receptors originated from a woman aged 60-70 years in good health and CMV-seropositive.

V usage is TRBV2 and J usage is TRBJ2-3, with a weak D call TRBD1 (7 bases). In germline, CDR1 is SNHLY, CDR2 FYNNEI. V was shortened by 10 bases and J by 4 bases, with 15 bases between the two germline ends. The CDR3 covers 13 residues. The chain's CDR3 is CAITQGEADTQYF. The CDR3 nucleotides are TGTGCCATCACCCAGGGGGAGGCAGATACGCAGTATTTT. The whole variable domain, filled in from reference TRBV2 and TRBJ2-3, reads EPEVTQTPSHQVTQMGQEVILRCVPISNHLYFYWYRQILGQKVEFLVSFYNNEISEKSEIFDDQFSVERPDGSNFTLKIRSTKLEDSAMYFCAITQGEADTQYFGPGTRLTVL.

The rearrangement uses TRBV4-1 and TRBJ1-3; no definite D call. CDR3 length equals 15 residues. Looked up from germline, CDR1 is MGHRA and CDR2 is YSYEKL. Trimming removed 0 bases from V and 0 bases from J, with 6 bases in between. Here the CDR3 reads CASSQDQNSGNTIYF. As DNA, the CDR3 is TGCGCCAGCAGCCAAGATCAAAACTCTGGAAACACCATATATTTT.

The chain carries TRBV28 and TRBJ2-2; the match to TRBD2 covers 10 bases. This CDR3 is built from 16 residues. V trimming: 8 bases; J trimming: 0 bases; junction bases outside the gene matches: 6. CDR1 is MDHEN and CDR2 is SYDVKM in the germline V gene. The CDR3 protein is CASRSTSGSNTGELFF. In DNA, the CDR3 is TGTGCCAGCCGATCGACTAGCGGGTCGAACACCGGGGAGCTGTTTTTT.

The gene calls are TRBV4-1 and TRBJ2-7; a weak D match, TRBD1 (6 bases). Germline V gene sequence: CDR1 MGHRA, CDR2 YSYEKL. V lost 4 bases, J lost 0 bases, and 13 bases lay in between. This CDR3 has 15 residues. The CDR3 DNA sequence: TGCGCCAGCAGCCTTCGTACAGGGAGCTCCTACGAGCAGTACTTC. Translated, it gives CASSLRTGSSYEQYF.

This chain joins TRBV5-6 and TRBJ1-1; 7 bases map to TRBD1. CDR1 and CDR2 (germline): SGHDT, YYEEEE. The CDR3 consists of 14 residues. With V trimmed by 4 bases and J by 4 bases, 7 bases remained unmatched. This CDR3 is CASSPGDRATEAFF. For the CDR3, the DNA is TGTGCCAGCAGCCCCGGAGACAGGGCCACTGAAGCTTTCTTT. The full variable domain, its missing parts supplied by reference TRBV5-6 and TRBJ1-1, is DAGVTQSPTHLIKTRGQQVTLRCSPKSGHDTVSWYQQALGQGPQFIFQYYEEEERQRGNFPDRFSGHQFPNYSSELNVNALLLGDSALYLCASSPGDRATEAFFGQGTRLTVV.

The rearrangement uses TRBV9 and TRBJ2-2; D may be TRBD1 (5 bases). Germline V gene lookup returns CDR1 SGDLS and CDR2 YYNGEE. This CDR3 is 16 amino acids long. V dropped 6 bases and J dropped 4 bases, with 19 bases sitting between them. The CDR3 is CASNQDPRVATGELFF. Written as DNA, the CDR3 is TGTGCCAGCAACCAAGACCCCAGGGTGGCCACCGGGGAGCTGTTTTTT.

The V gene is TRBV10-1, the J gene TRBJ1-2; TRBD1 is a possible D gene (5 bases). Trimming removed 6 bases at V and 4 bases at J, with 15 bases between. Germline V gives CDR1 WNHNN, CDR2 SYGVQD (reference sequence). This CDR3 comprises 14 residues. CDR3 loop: CASSPQGLSYGYTF. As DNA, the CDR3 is TGCGCCAGCAGCCCTCAGGGATTGAGCTATGGCTACACCTTC.

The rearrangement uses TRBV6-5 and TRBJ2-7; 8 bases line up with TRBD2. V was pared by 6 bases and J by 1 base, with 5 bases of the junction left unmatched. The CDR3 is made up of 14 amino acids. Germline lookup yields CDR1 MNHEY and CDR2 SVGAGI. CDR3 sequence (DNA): TGTGCCAGCAGGGGCGGCGGGGGGTCCTACGAGCAGTACTTC. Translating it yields CASRGGGGSYEQYF.

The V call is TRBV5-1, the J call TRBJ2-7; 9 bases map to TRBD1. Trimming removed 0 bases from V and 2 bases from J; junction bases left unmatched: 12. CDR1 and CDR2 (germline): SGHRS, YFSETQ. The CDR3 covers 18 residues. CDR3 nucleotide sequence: TGCGCCAGCAGCTTGGCGGGACAGGGACCCCGCAGCGCCTACGAGCAGTACTTC. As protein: CASSLAGQGPRSAYEQYF.